This TCR beta chain was profiled in a study of blood T cell repertoires in COVID-19. A few counts support this clone. In the authors' workflow: Scientists estimated how many nucleated cells there were by amplifying reference gene primers. Data came from immunoSEQ multiplex PCR; TCRdb stores just in-frame clones and leaves some out. The DNA gave D and trimming, while V, J and clone size come from that table. In the table there are approximately 230,000 clones, approximately 90% of which are singletons. Per germline, CDR1 SGDLS and CDR2 YYNGEE. The CDR3 runs 15 residues. Losses at the gene ends were 0 bases for V and 9 bases for J; bases not matched to a gene: 9.

The receptor was derived from a man aged 18 to 35 who had recovered from COVID-19. The V gene is TRBV9, the J gene TRBJ1-5; TRBD1 matches 7 bases. The sample comprised PBMCs or T cells enriched from blood (not recorded which). The CDR3 DNA reads as TGTGCCAGCAGCGTAGGACCACAGGGGCATGGGCCCCAGCATTTT. This codes for CASSVGPQGHGPQHF.